This T cell receptor (beta chain) stems from a study of cytomegalovirus exposure and HLA in healthy donors. Study conclusions and caveats: Association with HLA alleles at 0.05 false discovery rate was found for 15,000 or so TCR beta sequences in a later analysis.

Turning to this clone: As yet, its antigen is unknown.

The PCR used 60 Vbeta and 13 Jbeta primers. Data came from immunoSEQ multiplex PCR; TCRdb stores just in-frame clones and leaves some out. The table lists more than 20,000 clones, nearly 80% of them singletons, with 4% to 5.5% in the top ten. Between the trimmed V and J ends, which lost 3 bases and 0 bases, there was a span of 18 bases. The CDR3 extends over 19 amino acids. CDR1 KGHSH and CDR2 LQKENI come from the germline V gene. The rearrangement links TRBV18 to TRBJ2-6; D may be TRBD2 (6 bases). The sequenced sample consisted of PBMCs. The TCR sequence derives from a male donor in good health and CMV-seronegative. CDR3 nucleotide sequence: TGTGCCAGCTCACCGGTTAGTACGGCGGGAAGCTCTGGGGCCAACGTCCTGACTTTC. Encoded protein: CASSPVSTAGSSGANVLTF.